Presented here are 21 T cell receptor beta chains from one specimen sequenced in a study of shared clonotypes between healthy human individuals. Sequenced by immunoSEQ multiplex PCR; TCRdb stores in-frame clones only, minus some. The sample lists 2 million to 3 million clones; 93% were seen once. Sequences were obtained from naive CD4+ T cells from PBMCs. Subset reported: CD45RA+ positively selected. Every receptor here comes from a man between 18 and 29 years old in good health. Some clones in this sample may be carry-over from other donors' samples.

V usage is TRBV7-2 and J usage is TRBJ1-2; TRBD1 might be the D (5 bases). The CDR3 runs 12 residues. The germline V gene encodes CDR1 SGHTA and CDR2 FQGNSA. V dropped 5 bases and J dropped 7 bases, with 11 bases sitting between them. The CDR3 nucleotides are TGTGCCAGCAGCCCGCGGGACGGTGGCTACACCTTC. Translation: CASSPRDGGYTF.

The V gene is TRBV9, the J gene TRBJ2-2; D unresolved. V gave up 0 bases and J gave up 3 bases, with 6 bases separating them. This CDR3 has 14 amino acids. Germline V CDR1 and CDR2: SGDLS, YYNGEE. The CDR3 bases are TGTGCCAGCAGCGTAGTTATGCACACCGGGGAGCTGTTTTTT. It encodes CASSVVMHTGELFF.

This clone came up once. The chain uses TRBV21-1 and TRBJ2-5; TRBD2, the table's D call, lacks a check against the DNA. TRBV21-1 is a pseudogene locus. The CDR3 has 18 amino acids. The CDR3 loop reads CASSKMTSGSTGGETQYF. CDR3 sequence (DNA): TGTGCCAGCAGCAAAATGACGTCGGGGAGCACGGGGGGAGAGACCCAGTACTTC.

The chain links TRBV28 to TRBJ2-5; TRBD2 matches at 7 bases. CDR1 is MDHEN, CDR2 SYDVKM, per germline. J lost 5 bases, V lost 0 bases, and 0 bases had no gene match. The CDR3 is made up of 13 amino acids. The DNA of the CDR3 is TGTGCCAGCAGTTTATGGCGGGAGGAGACCCAGTACTTC. This translates into CASSLWREETQYF.

This chain links TRBV6-1 with TRBJ1-1; D gene unclear. The CDR3 is made up of 14 amino acids. Trimming took 6 bases from V and 5 from J, leaving 16 bases between them. Germline values: CDR1 MNHNS, CDR2 SASEGT. The CDR3 sequence: CASSGLRVLTEAFF. In nucleotides, the CDR3 is TGTGCCAGCAGCGGGTTGCGGGTCCTAACTGAAGCTTTCTTT.

This clone was observed once. The chain combines TRBV6-1 with TRBJ1-1; 7 positions agree with TRBD1. The CDR3 runs to 14 residues. CDR1 is MNHNS, CDR2 SASEGT, per germline. V was clipped by 6 bases and J by 0 bases; unmatched bases: 4. CDR3 sequence reads: CASRRQGVNTEAFF. The CDR3 nucleotides read TGTGCCAGCAGGCGGCAGGGGGTGAACACTGAAGCTTTCTTT.

The chain couples TRBV7-2 to TRBJ2-7; TRBD2 matches 10 bases. Germline V gene lookup returns CDR1 SGHTA and CDR2 FQGNSA. The CDR3 contains 12 residues. Unmatched junction bases numbered 7, after V lost 5 bases and J lost 12 bases. The CDR3 loop is CASSASGRALYF. For the CDR3, the DNA is TGTGCCAGCAGCGCCAGCGGGAGGGCCCTGTACTTC.

This clone was counted between two and nine times. The V and J genes are TRBV18 and TRBJ1-1; D might be TRBD1 (6 bases). V dropped 3 bases and J dropped 4 bases, with 15 bases sitting between them. The CDR3 length is 15 residues. In germline, CDR1 is KGHSH, CDR2 LQKENI. CDR3 DNA: TGTGCCAGCTCACCGACAGGTGATGGTAGCACTGAAGCTTTCTTT. Its translation is CASSPTGDGSTEAFF.

The rearrangement uses TRBV5-6 and TRBJ2-7; tentatively, D is TRBD1 (5 bases). With 5 bases removed from V and 0 bases from J, the gap between germline ends came to 9 bases. This CDR3 contains 13 residues. Germline values: CDR1 SGHDT, CDR2 YYEEEE. The CDR3 region has the DNA TGTGCCAGCAGTTCGACAGTCTCCTACGAGCAGTACTTC. It yields the protein CASSSTVSYEQYF.

The chain uses TRBV19 and TRBJ1-2; unclear D gene. Trimming removed 5 bases at V and 4 bases at J, with 11 bases between. Germline CDR1 reads LNHDA; CDR2 reads SQIVND (reference sequence). The CDR3 covers 13 residues. DNA of the CDR3: TGTGCCAGTAGTGAAGGGCTCGGCTATGGCTACACCTTC. Its translation is CASSEGLGYGYTF.

The chain links TRBV15 to TRBJ2-3; no clear D gene. The ends were cut back, 4 bases at V and 6 bases at J, with 8 bases in the middle. The CDR3 consists of 12 residues. Germline CDR1 and CDR2: LNHNV and YYDKDF (reference sequence). The CDR3 DNA sequence: TGTGCCACCAGCACCCTAGACGATACGCAGTATTTT. This encodes CATSTLDDTQYF. Drawing the rest from reference TRBV15 and TRBJ2-3, the complete variable domain is DAMVIQNPRYQVTQFGKPVTLSCSQTLNHNVMYWYQQKSSQAPKLLFHYYDKDFNNEADTPDNFQSRRPNTSFCFLDIRSPGLGDTAMYLCATSTLDDTQYFGPGTRLTVL.

The chain joins TRBV19 to TRBJ1-3; the D gene is possibly TRBD1 (6 bases). There are 14 residues in the CDR3. V lost 8 bases to trimming and J lost 1 base, with 12 bases between them. Germline values: CDR1 LNHDA, CDR2 SQIVND (reference sequence). The CDR3 DNA is TGTGCCAGTCAAGGGGGGTCTTCTGGAAACACCATATATTTT. Translation: CASQGGSSGNTIYF.

The chain uses TRBV7-8 and TRBJ1-3; D remains unclear. V was cut by 5 bases and J by 0 bases, with 17 bases left in between. The CDR3 length is 17 residues. The germline CDR1 and CDR2 sequences are SGHVS and FQNEAQ. CDR3 protein: CASSPRASGYSGNTIYF. CDR3 DNA sequence: TGTGCCAGCAGCCCACGGGCCTCTGGATACTCTGGAAACACCATATATTTT.

Worth noting for this clone: This sample also contains other DNA sequences that code for the same CDR3. This chain links TRBV7-2 with TRBJ2-2, with D possibly matching TRBD2 (6 bases). V was clipped by 6 bases and J by 6 bases, with 11 bases between them. This CDR3 spans 13 amino acids. CDR1 is SGHTA and CDR2 is FQGNSA in the germline V gene. As DNA, the CDR3 is TGTGCCAGCAGTCCGCGGGGCCCCGGGGAGCTGTTTTTT. Its protein product is CASSPRGPGELFF.

The CDR3 DNA sequence: TGTGCCAGCAGCCTGGGACTAGCGGGATCTGAGCAGTTCTTC. Translation gives CASSLGLAGSEQFF. The chain recombines TRBV5-6 with TRBJ2-1; 13 positions agree with TRBD2. V trimming: 4 bases; J trimming: 9 bases; junction bases outside the gene matches: 4. CDR1 and CDR2 (germline): SGHDT, YYEEEE. The CDR3 is made up of 14 amino acids.

V usage is TRBV11-3 and J usage is TRBJ2-4; 7 nucleotides align to TRBD2. CDR1 SGHNT and CDR2 YENEEA come from the germline V gene. V was clipped by 2 bases and J by 3 bases; unmatched bases: 4. The CDR3 runs 15 residues. Written as DNA, the CDR3 is TGTGCCAGCAGCTTAAGCGGGACCGACAAAAACATTCAGTACTTC. Translating it yields CASSLSGTDKNIQYF. Complete variable domain (other parts from reference TRBV11-3 and TRBJ2-4): EAGVVQSPRYKIIEKKQPVAFWCNPISGHNTLYWYLQNLGQGPELLIRYENEEAVDDSQLPKDRFSAERLKGVDSTLKIQPAELGDSAVYLCASSLSGTDKNIQYFGAGTRLSVL.

The chain recombines TRBV27 with TRBJ2-7, with 10 bases identical to TRBD2. CDR3 length: 12 amino acids. Germline V CDR1 and CDR2: MNHEY, SMNVEV (reference sequence). As DNA, the CDR3 is TGTGCTAGCGGGAGGTTCTCCTACGAGCAGTACTTC. It specifies CASGRFSYEQYF.

This clone was observed a single time. V is TRBV6-1 and J is TRBJ2-4; possible D gene TRBD1, 6 bases. The V gene's germline CDR1 is MNHNS and CDR2 SASEGT. The germline V and J ends were trimmed by 3 bases and 0 bases, with 9 bases remaining between them. The CDR3 loop spans 15 amino acids. As DNA, the CDR3 is TGTGCCAGCAGTGACACAGGGCTAGCCAAAAACATTCAGTACTTC. Its protein is CASSDTGLAKNIQYF.

The rearrangement links TRBV7-3 to TRBJ2-2; D possibly uses TRBD1 or TRBD2 (5 bases each). The V end was cut by 5 bases, the J end by 0 bases, with 13 bases between. There are 16 residues in the CDR3. Germline-derived CDR1 and CDR2 are SGHTA and FQGTGA. The CDR3 DNA follows: TGTGCCAGCAGCCGAAGTGGGGGAGCGAACACCGGGGAGCTGTTTTTT. Encoded protein: CASSRSGGANTGELFF.

The chain recombines TRBV9 with TRBJ2-5; 7 bases are a match to TRBD2. The V segment lost 0 bases and the J segment 7 bases; nucleotides outside the gene matches: 6. The V gene's germline CDR1 is SGDLS and CDR2 YYNGEE. CDR3 length: 14 residues. Here the CDR3 reads CASSVEGQRGTQYF. CDR3 nucleotide sequence: TGTGCCAGCAGCGTAGAGGGGCAGCGGGGGACCCAGTACTTC.

This rearrangement joins TRBV19 to TRBJ2-7, with 9 bases fitting TRBD1. The junction had 7 bases not matched to a gene; V was cut back by 4 bases and J by 3 bases. This CDR3 has 15 residues. Germline assignment: CDR1 LNHDA and CDR2 SQIVND (reference sequence). CDR3 residues: CASSSYPGQGYEQYF. In DNA, the CDR3 is TGTGCCAGTAGTAGTTATCCGGGACAGGGCTACGAGCAGTACTTC. Combining the CDR3 with reference TRBV19 and TRBJ2-7 gives the whole variable domain DGGITQSPKYLFRKEGQNVTLSCEQNLNHDAMYWYRQDPGQGLRLIYYSQIVNDFQKGDIAEGYSVSREKKESFPLTVTSAQKNPTAFYLCASSSYPGQGYEQYFGPGTRLTVT.